Sequencing of this T cell receptor (beta chain) was carried out in a study of vaccination and CD4 T cells after COVID-19 (dated by TCRdb to between 2020 and 2023). Looking at the study overall: Convalescent patients had a positive SARS-CoV-2 result on nasal swab PCR, and of these patients, some ten had mild disease and one had severe disease. Overlapping spike peptide pools from SARS-CoV-2 and from the common cold coronaviruses HCoV-NL63, HCoV-OC43 and HCoV-229E were used as culture stimuli. Post-COVID blood samples from convalescent patients were collected a median of approximately 100 days after diagnosis, with a range of 35 to 161 days. In control cultures, a CEFX viral epitope pool was used as positive control, an HIV-1 Nef peptide pool was used as negative control, or no peptide was added. Post-vaccine blood samples were taken a median of about 72 days after the second vaccine dose, with a range of about 13 to 250 days. A few convalescent patients gave samples both early after vaccination (day 14) and late after vaccination (days 161 to 241). Each participant got two doses of either the Pfizer-BioNTech BNT162b2 vaccine (n=8) or the Moderna mRNA-1273 vaccine (n=2). Six males and four females were included in the convalescent cohort, with two Hispanic individuals, seven Caucasians, two Asians and one multiracial person represented. In 10 COVID-19 convalescent patients and 4 infection-naive healthy vaccine recipients, researchers compared the spike-specific CD4+ TCR repertoire from before mRNA vaccination with the repertoire from after. Study-wide findings and limitations: Nearly all vaccine-specific clones in convalescent patients (304 of 307) were mono-reactive for SARS-CoV-2 spike rather than cross-reactive with common cold coronaviruses. The median number of SARS-CoV-2-reactive clonotypes rose from 21 after infection to 38 after vaccination, but the change was not significant. Among the post-vaccine SARS-CoV-2-reactive clones in convalescent patients, a median about 86% showed up only after vaccination, which suggests vaccine-specific priming. Relatively few convalescent patients were included in the study, and early timepoints after natural infection were not analyzed.

Judged by its sample share, this clonotype qualifies as medium-sized (0.01 to 0.1%). No antigen is known for it. No clone much larger than this one lies a single base away; base qualities are absent. Library generation was performed with PCR. DNA from cultured CD4+ T cells was subjected to TCR sequencing with the Oncomine TCR Beta short-read assay at the Johns Hopkins FTIC core. The QIAamp micro DNA kit was used to extract genomic DNA from the cultured CD4+ T cells. Oncomine TCR Beta libraries from cultured CD4+ T cells were pooled using unique dual indexes and sequenced on an Illumina iSeq 100. Concerning the study's data processing: Non-productive sequences were removed, and CDR3s that did not start with C, did not end with F or W, or were shorter than 7 amino acids were discarded. The MANAFEST web application was used to identify antigen-specific clonotypes by comparing peptide-stimulated wells against reference wells and other culture wells. An FDR below 0.05, an odds ratio above 5, and a productive frequency above 0.1% in at least two of three replicate wells were required for clones to be considered positive. Cross-reactive clonotypes were defined as significantly expanded in both SARS-CoV-2 spike wells and at least one common cold coronavirus spike condition. CDR3 homology was assessed with Levenshtein distances (stringdist) and unrooted phylogenetic trees (ape) in R version 3.6.1. The raw public reads went through TCRdb reprocessing: fastp at Q25, MiXCR clone calling, in-frame beta chains kept. CDR3 protein duplicates are merged, each entry listing the most common genes and DNA. The V and J calls, along with clone size, are taken from TCRdb and not from the paper's own processing. Recorded for this sample are about 20,000 distinct CDR3 sequences; 30% to 45% of them occurred a single time. Approximately 2.5% of the sample belongs to the ten largest clones.

The meaning of the sample's time point label: late sampling 161 to 241 days after vaccination in a few convalescent patients. The sample's treatment or condition label, decoded: roughly ten-day PBMC culture with coronavirus spike peptide pools or control peptides (ViraFEST assay). The ViraFEST assay, used in the study, expanded antigen-specific T cells with peptide pools and then identified the expanded clonotypes through TCR sequencing. Positive SARS-CoV-2 PCR tests in the convalescent patients dated from March to December 2020, before Alpha, Beta and Delta variants emerged in the United States. PBMCs were cultured at two million per well in IMDM supplemented with roughly 5.2% human AB serum and 10 IU/ml IL-2, with about 11 ug/ml peptide pools added. Half of the culture medium was replaced with fresh IL-2-containing medium on days 3 and 7. After 10 to 11 days of culture, CD4+ T cells were isolated by negative selection with the EasySep CD4+ T cell isolation kit. Ficoll-Paque Plus gradient centrifugation was used to isolate PBMCs from whole blood, and the isolated PBMCs were then either used fresh or cryopreserved at -140C. Triplicate wells were generally used for each culture condition.

In the germline V gene (reference sequence), CDR1 corresponds to MNHEY and CDR2 to SMNVEV. The CDR3 spans 13 residues, from the cysteine through the phenylalanine. Here the CDR3 DNA is all that survives: 39 bases in frame from base 1. Compared with germline, V lacks 6 bases and J lacks 2 bases; bases without a gene match: 1. The V gene is TRBV27 and the J gene is TRBJ1-5, and 7 junction bases match TRBD1. This clonotype was obtained from a human donor who had recovered from COVID-19. This sample comprised CD4+ T cells from blood, cultured in vitro, obtained about 7 months after SARS-CoV-2 vaccination. CDR3 reads: CASSQGGNQPQHF. The DNA reads TGTGCCAGCAGCCAGGGGGGCAATCAGCCCCAGCATTTT.